The 26 T cell receptor beta chains below all came from one sample that was sequenced in a study of cytomegalovirus exposure and HLA in healthy donors. PCR amplification relied on 60 Vbeta primers (plus 13 Jbeta primers). Repertoires were generated with immunoSEQ multiplex PCR, while TCRdb's copy carries only in-frame clones and drops some. The sample has around 150,000 clones. The sample consisted of PBMCs. These receptors all come from a woman aged 55 to 70 in good health and CMV-seronegative.

The V call is TRBV13, the J call TRBJ2-1, with no clear D. Trimming cost V 1 base and J 4 bases, with 8 bases left between them. Germline assignment: CDR1 PRHDT and CDR2 FYEKMQ (reference sequence). The CDR3 sequence is 14 residues long. CDR3 in amino acids: CASSLDLRYNEQFF. DNA of the CDR3: TGTGCCAGCAGCTTAGATTTACGGTACAATGAGCAGTTCTTC. The variable domain in full, with the rest retrieved from reference TRBV13 and TRBJ2-1, is AAGVIQSPRHLIKEKRETATLKCYPIPRHDTVYWYQQGPGQDPQFLISFYEKMQSDKGSIPDRFSAQQFSDYHSELNMSSLELGDSALYFCASSLDLRYNEQFFGPGTRLTVL.

The V call is TRBV18, the J call TRBJ1-1; D gene unclear. V lost 3 bases and J lost 1, with 9 bases in between. The CDR3 runs to 14 residues. Germline CDR1 reads KGHSH; CDR2 reads LQKENI. Here the CDR3 DNA reads TGTGCCAGCTCACCTTCCATCCAGAACACTGAAGCTTTCTTT. It yields the protein CASSPSIQNTEAFF.

CDR3 in DNA: TGTGCCAGCAGCCAAGTTGGGACAGGGGATGGCTACACCTTC. The encoded protein is CASSQVGTGDGYTF. The chain recombines TRBV4-2 with TRBJ1-2, with 10 bases fitting TRBD1. With V trimmed by 1 base and J by 6 bases, 2 bases remained unmatched. The CDR3 loop spans 14 amino acids. The germline V gene has CDR1 LGHNA and CDR2 YNFKEQ.

The chain is built from TRBV29-1 and TRBJ2-5; possible D gene TRBD2, 5 bases. Germline-derived CDR1 and CDR2 are SQVTM and ANQGSEA. The CDR3 extends over 13 amino acids. Between the trimmed V and J ends, which lost 7 bases and 5 bases, there was a span of 17 bases. Here the CDR3 DNA reads TGCAGCGCCTCGTTCGGGCCGGGGGAGACCCAGTACTTC. This encodes CSASFGPGETQYF.

This chain joins TRBV7-2 and TRBJ2-7; 9 nucleotides align to TRBD1. V gave up 5 bases and J gave up 3 bases; unmatched junction bases: 8. This CDR3 spans 15 amino acids. CDR1 and CDR2 (germline): SGHTA, FQGNSA. The CDR3 coding sequence is TGTGCCAGCAGCCAAACGGGACAGGGTCTCTACGAGCAGTACTTC. Protein: CASSQTGQGLYEQYF.

V is TRBV15 and J is TRBJ1-5; 7 nucleotides line up with TRBD1. Losses at the gene ends were 1 base for V and 4 bases for J; bases not matched to a gene: 7. The germline gives CDR1 LNHNV, CDR2 YYDKDF (reference sequence). The CDR3 runs 16 residues. CDR3 region: CATSRVPGQRNQPQHF. The CDR3, as DNA: TGTGCCACCAGCAGAGTTCCGGGACAGAGAAATCAGCCCCAGCATTTT.

The genes are TRBV10-3 and TRBJ2-7; TRBD1 agrees at 9 bases. This CDR3 is 15 amino acids long. V trimming: 4 bases; J trimming: 4 bases; junction bases outside the gene matches: 8. The germline V gene has CDR1 ENHRY and CDR2 SYGVKD. CDR3 nucleotides: TGTGCCATCAGTGGGGACAGGGAAAATCGGTACGAGCAGTACTTC. Its protein is CAISGDRENRYEQYF.

The chain carries TRBV7-3 and TRBJ1-4; D is undetermined. Germline V lookup: CDR1 SGHTA, CDR2 FQGTGA. The CDR3 consists of 19 residues. Trimming shortened V by 2 bases and J by 7 bases, and 26 bases separated the two germline ends. The CDR3 spells CASSLPPQRGRCLSEKLFF. CDR3 in DNA: TGTGCCAGCAGCTTACCCCCACAGCGAGGGCGTTGTCTTTCTGAAAAACTGTTTTTT.

The chain employs TRBV6-5 and TRBJ2-5; 10 nucleotides match TRBD2. Germline V gene lookup returns CDR1 MNHEY and CDR2 SVGAGI. CDR3 length: 15 amino acids. V lost 7 bases, J lost 5 bases, and 10 bases stayed unmatched. The DNA for the CDR3 is TGTGCCAGCACCCTGGGGGCTAGCGGGGGCGAGACCCAGTACTTC. Translation: CASTLGASGGETQYF.

The chain employs TRBV30 and TRBJ1-5, with D possibly being TRBD1 (5 bases). CDR3 length: 16 amino acids. Trimming cost V 5 bases and J 0 bases, with 17 bases left between them. Looked up from germline, CDR1 is GTSNPN and CDR2 is SVGIG (reference sequence). The CDR3: CAWGTAGKVSNQPQHF. The DNA for the CDR3 is TGTGCCTGGGGGACCGCGGGGAAGGTTAGCAATCAGCCCCAGCATTTT.

The gene calls are TRBV18 and TRBJ2-5, with a weak D call TRBD2 (5 bases). Germline V lookup: CDR1 KGHSH, CDR2 LQKENI. With 3 bases removed from V and 7 bases from J, the gap between germline ends came to 12 bases. This CDR3 comprises 13 residues. Here the CDR3 reads CASSPDPSGTQYF. In nucleotides, the CDR3 is TGTGCCAGCTCACCGGACCCGAGCGGGACCCAGTACTTC.

The genes are TRBV7-8 and TRBJ1-4; possible D gene TRBD1, 5 bases. This CDR3 comprises 14 residues. From germline, CDR1 is SGHVS and CDR2 FQNEAQ. V shed 1 base and J shed 4 bases, with 7 bases lying between them. The chain's CDR3 is CASSLGQGNEKLFF. The CDR3 DNA reads TGTGCCAGCAGCTTAGGTCAGGGTAATGAAAAACTGTTTTTT.

The genes are TRBV6-1 and TRBJ1-1, with a weak D call TRBD1 (6 bases). V gave up 7 bases and J gave up 5 bases, with 14 bases separating them. Germline lookup yields CDR1 MNHNS and CDR2 SASEGT. The length of the CDR3 is 13 residues. CDR3: CASIGGRKTEAFF. The DNA for the CDR3 is TGTGCCAGCATCGGGGGGCGGAAGACTGAAGCTTTCTTT.

With respect to this clone: The junction departs from germline at one end; a sequencing error may be responsible. The sample contains more than one DNA sequence encoding this CDR3. The CDR3 DNA follows: TGCGCCAGCAGCTTGAAACAGTTAATGAACACTGAAGCTTTCTTT. It encodes CASSLKQLMNTEAFF. This chain connects TRBV5-4 to TRBJ1-1; D gene ambiguous. The CDR3 contains 15 residues. CDR1 is SGHNT and CDR2 is YYREEE in the germline V gene (reference sequence).

The J gene is TRBJ2-3, the V gene TRBV11-2, with TRBD2 identical over 8 bases. The J segment lost 3 bases and the V segment lost 3 bases, leaving 2 bases of the junction unmatched. The CDR3 spans 14 residues. Germline values: CDR1 SGHAT, CDR2 FQNNGV. CDR3 loop: CASSFSGATDTQYF. The CDR3 coding sequence is TGTGCCAGCAGCTTTAGCGGGGCAACAGATACGCAGTATTTT.

V and J are TRBV18 and TRBJ2-2, with 7 bases aligning to TRBD1. The CDR3 loop spans 16 amino acids. The germline V gene encodes CDR1 KGHSH and CDR2 LQKENI. V gave up 3 bases and J gave up 1 base; unmatched junction bases: 5. The CDR3 DNA follows: TGTGCCAGCTCACCCGTTGGGACAGTGAACACCGGGGAGCTGTTTTTT. This translates into CASSPVGTVNTGELFF.

The chain joins TRBV5-1 to TRBJ2-1, with no clear D. CDR3 length equals 16 residues. Trimming left V 0 bases short and J 1 base short, with 11 bases between. Germline V CDR1 and CDR2: SGHRS, YFSETQ. DNA for the CDR3: TGCGCCAGCAGCTTGGACCTGGCTGGTTCCTACAATGAGCAGTTCTTC. This gives the protein CASSLDLAGSYNEQFF.

The chain couples TRBV5-6 to TRBJ1-6, with 10 bases that match TRBD1. The CDR3 consists of 17 residues. Germline V gene sequence: CDR1 SGHDT, CDR2 YYEEEE. Unmatched junction bases numbered 6, after V lost 2 bases and J lost 4 bases. The CDR3 spells CASSFLGDRGYNSPLHF. The CDR3 region has the DNA TGTGCCAGCAGCTTTTTGGGGGACAGGGGATATAATTCACCCCTCCACTTT.

The chain links TRBV9 to TRBJ1-1; D unresolved. CDR1 and CDR2 (germline): SGDLS, YYNGEE. This CDR3 comprises 14 residues. The germline V and J ends were trimmed by 1 base and 2 bases, with 9 bases remaining between them. The CDR3 DNA reads TGTGCCAGCAGCGTACGCCAGGTCAACACTGAAGCTTTCTTT. It is translated as CASSVRQVNTEAFF.

The V gene is TRBV27, the J gene TRBJ2-2; D is unclear. V was cut by 5 bases and J by 5 bases, with 12 bases left in between. Germline CDR1 reads MNHEY; CDR2 reads SMNVEV (reference sequence). The CDR3 covers 14 residues. CDR3 in DNA: TGTGCCAGCAGTAAGACTGCGAGTACCGGGGAGCTGTTTTTT. Its protein product is CASSKTASTGELFF.

The chain has TRBV6-6 and TRBJ2-2; 8 bases are shared with TRBD2. V shed 0 bases, J shed 6 bases, and the junction held 6 bases outside the gene matches. The CDR3 length is 16 residues. Germline V gene lookup returns CDR1 MNHNY and CDR2 SVGAGI (reference sequence). Here the CDR3 DNA reads TGTGCCAGCAGTTACTCTACGGGGGGGCTCCCCGGGGAGCTGTTTTTT. It encodes CASSYSTGGLPGELFF.

The gene calls are TRBV7-9 and TRBJ2-1; D gene uncertain. The germline V gene has CDR1 SEHNR and CDR2 FQNEAQ (reference sequence). The V gene lost 3 bases and the J gene lost 3 bases, with 12 bases spanning the gap. The CDR3 has 15 amino acids. The CDR3 spells CASSLRLNIYNEQFF. The CDR3 nucleotides read TGTGCCAGCAGCTTGCGACTTAATATCTACAATGAGCAGTTCTTC.

The chain links TRBV5-1 to TRBJ2-2; possibly TRBD2 for D (6 bases). Trimming stripped 3 bases from V and 1 base from J, with 10 bases between. This CDR3 is 15 amino acids long. From germline, CDR1 is SGHRS and CDR2 YFSETQ. CDR3 sequence: CASSSPSENTGELFF. The CDR3 nucleotides are TGCGCCAGCAGCTCTCCTAGCGAGAACACCGGGGAGCTGTTTTTT.

The chain links TRBV7-8 to TRBJ2-7, with D maybe TRBD2 (6 bases). Germline V gives CDR1 SGHVS, CDR2 FQNEAQ. V lost 2 bases and J lost 4, with 12 bases in between. The CDR3 is 14 amino acids. The CDR3 DNA follows: TGTGCCAGCAGCTTATGGGACTCTCCATACGAGCAGTACTTC. It specifies CASSLWDSPYEQYF.

The chain has TRBV5-1 and TRBJ2-1; tentatively, D is TRBD2 (5 bases). Between the trimmed V and J ends, which lost 4 bases and 0 bases, there was a span of 5 bases. The CDR3 has 13 amino acids. Per the germline V gene, CDR1 is SGHRS and CDR2 is YFSETQ. The CDR3 sequence: CASSAGSYNEQFF. In DNA form, the CDR3 reads TGCGCCAGCAGCGCGGGCTCCTACAATGAGCAGTTCTTC.

The chain combines TRBV7-9 with TRBJ1-5; perhaps TRBD1 as D (6 bases). V gave up 5 bases and J gave up 1 base, with 24 bases separating them. This CDR3 has 19 residues. Germline-derived CDR1 and CDR2 are SEHNR and FQNEAQ (reference sequence). The CDR3 region is CASSDDPTLAGASNQPQHF. CDR3 DNA sequence: TGTGCCAGCAGCGACGACCCCACCTTGGCAGGGGCGAGCAATCAGCCCCAGCATTTT.